The present T cell receptor (beta chain) was sequenced within a study of T cell repertoires in cytomegalovirus infection. MiXCR, applied by TCRdb to the reads, yields one record per CDR3 protein. The repertoire holds around 350,000 distinct CDR3 sequences, with 15% to 20% as singletons. Germline V lookup: CDR1 SGHVS, CDR2 FQNEAQ. Trimming removed 3 bases at V and 3 bases at J, with 5 bases between. The CDR3 extends over 12 amino acids. The TCR comes from a human donor in good health (CMV status not recorded). Some clones in this sample may be carry-over from other donors' samples. Sequenced input: PBMCs. The chain uses TRBV7-8 and TRBJ2-5; D gene unclear. CDR3: CASSFAEETQYF. DNA for the CDR3: TGTGCCAGCAGCTTTGCAGAAGAGACCCAGTACTTC.